Given below is one T cell receptor (beta chain) in context. Sequencing was performed with immunoSEQ multiplex PCR; in TCRdb, only in-frame clones are kept and a portion is missing. This sample has 1,500,000 or so clones, with roughly 97% found just once. This sample is drawn from a study of shared clonotypes between healthy human individuals. The CDR3 runs 19 residues. CDR1 and CDR2 (germline): MNHEY, SMNVEV (reference sequence). Trimming removed 3 bases at V and 5 bases at J, with 25 bases between. Material for sequencing was naive CD4+ T cells sorted from blood. The subset denotes: CD45RA+ positively selected. This clonotype originated in a man younger than 40 in good health. The genes are TRBV27 and TRBJ2-2; maybe TRBD1 (5 bases). CDR3 loop: CASSFSPRPTRGKTGELFF. CDR3 sequence (DNA): TGTGCCAGCAGTTTCAGTCCTAGACCAACAAGGGGCAAAACCGGGGAGCTGTTTTTT.